These 30 T cell receptor beta chains were all obtained from the same sample, sequenced in a study of CD8+ T cells in alopecia areata. Sequencing relied on a cDNA template that was reverse transcribed from extracted RNA. Clones were sequenced by immunoSEQ multiplex PCR, and TCRdb holds only the in-frame ones, with some missing. The sample shows approximately 150,000 clones, roughly 50% of them seen only once. The sequenced sample was CD4+ T cells sorted from blood. The receptors were gathered from a human donor with alopecia areata.

This clone occurred once. The chain uses TRBV29-1 and TRBJ2-1; no firm D call. Trimming shortened V by 1 base and J by 8 bases, and 15 bases separated the two germline ends. The CDR3 spans 14 residues. The germline V gene has CDR1 SQVTM and CDR2 ANQGSEA. CDR3 bases: TGCAGCGTTGAAGGGGTGGTTCAATATGATGAGCAGTTCTTC. It yields the protein CSVEGVVQYDEQFF.

The CDR3 loop reads CASSVGEGSSWVDTQYF. CDR3 sequence (DNA): TGTGCCAGCAGCGTAGGAGAGGGGAGTAGCTGGGTAGATACGCAGTATTTT. J is TRBJ2-3 and V is TRBV9; perhaps D is TRBD1 or TRBD2 (5 bases each). The CDR3 has 17 amino acids. The germline V and J ends were trimmed by 0 bases and 5 bases, with 19 bases remaining between them. CDR1 and CDR2 from the germline V gene are SGDLS and YYNGEE.

The chain uses TRBV7-9 and TRBJ2-7, with D possibly TRBD2 on 5 matching bases. Germline CDR1 is SEHNR and CDR2 is FQNEAQ (reference sequence). Deletions cut 5 bases from V and 8 bases from J, with 19 bases between. CDR3 length: 14 residues. The CDR3 DNA reads TGTGCCAGCAGCCGCCCGGATGCGGACTTCAAGCAGTACTTC. Encoded protein: CASSRPDADFKQYF.

This chain connects TRBV10-3 to TRBJ1-1; TRBD1 matches at 9 bases. The junction had 4 bases not matched to a gene; V was cut back by 10 bases and J by 1 base. Germline V gene data show CDR1 as ENHRY and CDR2 as SYGVKD. CDR3 size: 13 residues. CDR3 nucleotides: TGTGCCACCGGGACAGGGACGAACACTGAAGCTTTCTTT. Protein: CATGTGTNTEAFF.

V usage is TRBV30 and J usage is TRBJ2-1, with D possibly being TRBD2 (5 bases). This CDR3 comprises 13 residues. Trimming left V 0 bases short and J 6 bases short, with 9 bases between. Germline CDR1 is GTSNPN and CDR2 is SVGIG (reference sequence). The CDR3 protein is CAWSVRLSNEQFF. The CDR3 DNA sequence: TGTGCCTGGAGTGTACGACTAAGCAATGAGCAGTTCTTC.

V and J are TRBV4-1 and TRBJ1-1; D gene ambiguous. The CDR3 consists of 16 residues. Germline CDR1 and CDR2: MGHRA and YSYEKL. Between the trimmed V and J ends, which lost 1 base and 0 bases, there was a span of 12 bases. CDR3 DNA: TGCGCCAGCAGCCAAGGGAGGTTGGACTTGAACACTGAAGCTTTCTTT. Encoded protein: CASSQGRLDLNTEAFF.

Only a few counts were recorded for this clone. The chain combines TRBV29-1 with TRBJ2-1; D is unresolved. The CDR3 consists of 11 residues. In germline, CDR1 is SQVTM, CDR2 ANQGSEA. With 1 base removed from V and 8 bases from J, the gap between germline ends came to 6 bases. CDR3 in DNA: TGCAGCGTTGAAGGACGATATGAGCAGTTCTTC. Its protein product is CSVEGRYEQFF.

The chain employs TRBV6-5 and TRBJ2-5, with D possibly TRBD1 on 6 matching bases. The CDR3 loop spans 15 amino acids. Trimming pared 5 bases from V and 1 base from J, leaving 14 bases between. CDR1 and CDR2 (germline): MNHEY, SVGAGI. The CDR3 DNA reads as TGTGCCAGCAGTCGAACCGGGACACTCCAAGAGACCCAGTACTTC. Protein: CASSRTGTLQETQYF.

The gene calls are TRBV10-3 and TRBJ1-2; 11 bases are shared with TRBD1. From germline, CDR1 is ENHRY and CDR2 SYGVKD. V was pared by 3 bases and J by 6 bases, with 3 bases of the junction left unmatched. The CDR3 has 14 amino acids. CDR3 loop: CAISDWTGGDGYTF. The CDR3 DNA is TGTGCCATCAGTGACTGGACAGGGGGCGATGGCTACACCTTC.

This clone came up a few times. CDR3 sequence: CSVLGSGRYEQYF. Written as DNA, the CDR3 is TGCAGCGTTCTAGGTAGCGGGAGGTACGAGCAGTACTTC. J is TRBJ2-7 and V is TRBV29-1; 10 nucleotides align to TRBD2. CDR1 is SQVTM and CDR2 is ANQGSEA in the germline V gene. The V and J ends lost 5 bases and 4 bases, in that order; junction bases with no gene match: 5. This CDR3 has 13 residues.

This clone was observed a handful of times. The V and J genes are TRBV19 and TRBJ2-1; D unclear. In germline, CDR1 is LNHDA, CDR2 SQIVND (reference sequence). The CDR3 is made up of 14 amino acids. V shed 2 bases and J shed 3 bases, with 8 bases lying between them. The CDR3 sequence is CASSIQFLYNEQFF. The DNA of the CDR3 is TGTGCCAGTAGTATACAGTTCCTCTACAATGAGCAGTTCTTC.

The V call is TRBV15, the J call TRBJ2-5; TRBD2 matches at 8 bases. CDR1 LNHNV and CDR2 YYDKDF come from the germline V gene (reference sequence). After removal of 0 bases from V and 7 bases from J, the junction contained 7 bases not matched to a gene. This CDR3 has 15 residues. The CDR3 DNA sequence: TGTGCCACCAGCAGAGATCTGGTCCGGGAGGGGACCCAGTACTTC. Translating gives CATSRDLVREGTQYF.

This clone has only a few counts. The rearrangement uses TRBV5-4 and TRBJ2-1; TRBD2 matches at 11 bases. Per the germline V gene, CDR1 is SGHNT and CDR2 is YYREEE (reference sequence). V trimming: 4 bases; J trimming: 7 bases; junction bases outside the gene matches: 4. The CDR3 has 14 residues. CDR3 residues: CASSQGLAGNEQFF. The CDR3 region has the DNA TGTGCCAGCAGCCAAGGACTAGCGGGTAATGAGCAGTTCTTC.

The V and J genes are TRBV10-3 and TRBJ2-7; D uncertain. The CDR3 loop spans 12 amino acids. CDR1 ENHRY and CDR2 SYGVKD come from the germline V gene. Deletions cut 4 bases from V and 1 base from J, with 5 bases between. Here the CDR3 DNA reads TGTGCCATCAGTGTCCAGTCCTACGAGCAGTACTTC. Amino acids: CAISVQSYEQYF.

A word on this clone: The sample has other DNA sequences that encode this CDR3 too. The V and J genes are TRBV5-1 and TRBJ2-3; D gene unclear. V gave up 2 bases and J gave up 2 bases, with 3 bases separating them. The CDR3 totals 12 residues. Germline V CDR1 and CDR2: SGHRS, YFSETQ. The CDR3, as DNA: TGCGCCAGCAGCTTTGACACAGATACGCAGTATTTT. Its protein product is CASSFDTDTQYF.

This clone appeared once. This sequence joins TRBV27 and TRBJ2-2, with D unclear. The V gene's germline CDR1 is MNHEY and CDR2 SMNVEV (reference sequence). The CDR3 runs to 17 residues. Trimming pared 3 bases from V and 4 bases from J, leaving 18 bases between. CDR3 sequence reads: CASSLSVGVGPTGELFF. In DNA form, the CDR3 reads TGTGCCAGCAGTTTGAGTGTCGGCGTAGGGCCCACCGGGGAGCTGTTTTTT.

The sample holds a few counts of this clone. The J gene is TRBJ2-7, the V gene TRBV10-2; D not certain. The CDR3 length is 14 residues. Germline values: CDR1 WSHSY, CDR2 SAAADI. Trimming took 10 bases from V and 1 from J, leaving 17 bases between them. This CDR3 reads CATKLGIMSYEQYF. CDR3 in DNA: TGCGCCACCAAGCTGGGGATTATGTCCTACGAGCAGTACTTC.

The V and J genes are TRBV27 and TRBJ2-5; 8 bases agree with TRBD1. This CDR3 contains 14 residues. V shed 5 bases, J shed 5 bases, and the junction held 7 bases outside the gene matches. The germline V gene encodes CDR1 MNHEY and CDR2 SMNVEV (reference sequence). The CDR3 loop is CASSLRDRQETQYF. The CDR3 DNA reads as TGTGCCAGCAGTCTCCGGGACAGGCAGGAGACCCAGTACTTC.

This chain joins TRBV28 and TRBJ2-7; D remains ambiguous. CDR3 length: 12 residues. In germline, CDR1 is MDHEN, CDR2 SYDVKM. With 8 bases removed from V and 3 bases from J, the gap between germline ends came to 11 bases. The CDR3 is CASRGPRYEQYF. CDR3 DNA sequence: TGTGCCAGCCGAGGTCCCCGCTACGAGCAGTACTTC.

CDR3 coding DNA: TGTGCCAGCAGTTTTGGGGGAGAGACCCAGTACTTC. It yields the protein CASSFGGETQYF. V is TRBV27 and J is TRBJ2-5; D may match TRBD1 or TRBD2 (5 bases each). Germline CDR1 MNHEY, CDR2 SMNVEV (reference sequence). Trimming took 3 bases from V and 4 from J, leaving 6 bases between them. The CDR3 is 12 residues long.

The gene calls are TRBV7-2 and TRBJ2-5; 7 nucleotides match TRBD2. There are 16 residues in the CDR3. The V gene end was trimmed by 1 base and the J gene end by 4 bases; junction bases not matched to a gene: 9. Germline lookup yields CDR1 SGHTA and CDR2 FQGNSA. The chain's CDR3 is CASSLGLLGGGETQYF. DNA for the CDR3: TGTGCCAGCAGCTTAGGCCTCCTGGGGGGGGGAGAGACCCAGTACTTC.

V gene TRBV29-1 combines with J gene TRBJ2-7; D is perhaps TRBD1 (6 bases). V dropped 6 bases and J dropped 0 bases, with 12 bases sitting between them. From germline, CDR1 is SQVTM and CDR2 ANQGSEA. This CDR3 comprises 13 residues. This CDR3 is CSVAQGSSYEQYF. The CDR3 DNA reads TGCAGCGTCGCGCAGGGGAGCTCCTACGAGCAGTACTTC.

The table lists this clone with a count of one. This chain uses TRBV4-1 with TRBJ1-5; 12 nucleotides match TRBD1. With 4 bases clipped from V and 1 base from J, the junction kept 8 bases outside the gene matches. There are 18 residues in the CDR3. Germline V lookup: CDR1 MGHRA, CDR2 YSYEKL. The CDR3 DNA sequence: TGCGCCAGCAGCCCGGGACAGGGGGCGCAGTCAAGCAATCAGCCCCAGCATTTT. Protein: CASSPGQGAQSSNQPQHF.

The chain couples TRBV11-1 to TRBJ2-7, with D unclear. V lost 6 bases and J lost 7, with 4 bases in between. The germline CDR1 and CDR2 sequences are SGHAT and FQDESV (reference sequence). The CDR3 is 9 residues long. The CDR3 here is CASRGEQYF. CDR3 nucleotides: TGTGCCAGCAGGGGAGAGCAGTACTTC. The full variable domain, with the rest looked up from reference TRBV11-1 and TRBJ2-7, is EAEVAQSPRYKITEKSQAVAFWCDPISGHATLYWYRQILGQGPELLVQFQDESVVDDSQLPKDRFSAERLKGVDSTLKIQPAELGDSAMYLCASRGEQYFGPGTRLTVT.

This clone was observed a few times. The chain joins TRBV2 to TRBJ2-1, with D perhaps TRBD2 (5 bases). This CDR3 is built from 15 residues. Germline V gives CDR1 SNHLY, CDR2 FYNNEI. Trimming left V 4 bases short and J 5 bases short, with 15 bases between. The CDR3 DNA is TGTGCCAGCAGTGTGCGGGTGTCTGGGCACAATGAGCAGTTCTTC. It is translated as CASSVRVSGHNEQFF.

This clone appeared a few times. This chain links TRBV29-1 with TRBJ2-1, with TRBD2 as a possible D gene (6 bases). The CDR3 is 17 residues long. Trimming removed 1 base from V and 4 bases from J, with 20 bases in between. Germline CDR1 and CDR2: SQVTM and ANQGSEA. The CDR3 loop is CSVEVASVGVRYNEQFF. The CDR3 DNA reads as TGCAGCGTTGAAGTTGCTAGCGTGGGAGTTCGGTACAATGAGCAGTTCTTC.

This clone has a handful of counts. The gene calls are TRBV29-1 and TRBJ2-1; 8 bases are a match to TRBD2. Germline assignment: CDR1 SQVTM and CDR2 ANQGSEA. The V gene end was trimmed by 5 bases and the J gene end by 0 bases; junction bases not matched to a gene: 6. The CDR3 sequence is 15 residues long. CDR3 sequence reads: CSVKRGTSSYNEQFF. Here the CDR3 DNA reads TGCAGCGTTAAGAGAGGGACTAGCTCCTACAATGAGCAGTTCTTC.

This chain links TRBV5-4 with TRBJ1-2, with TRBD1 matching 7 bases. The CDR3 sequence is 13 residues long. Germline CDR1 and CDR2: SGHNT and YYREEE (reference sequence). The ends lost 1 base at V and 8 bases at J; junction bases unmatched: 5. The CDR3 nucleotides are TGTGCCAGCAGCTTGTCAGGGGGGACGGGCTACACCTTC. It is translated as CASSLSGGTGYTF.

This clone occurred a few times. This chain links TRBV5-1 with TRBJ2-7; no firm D call. Germline-derived CDR1 and CDR2 are SGHRS and YFSETQ. This CDR3 comprises 12 residues. Trimming stripped 10 bases from V and 2 bases from J, with 13 bases between. DNA for the CDR3: TGCGCCGACAAGGACCGCCCCTACGAGCAGTACTTC. This gives the protein CADKDRPYEQYF. Based on the CDR3 plus reference TRBV5-1 and TRBJ2-7, the full variable domain is KAGVTQTPRYLIKTRGQQVTLSCSPISGHRSVSWYQQTPGQGLQFLFEYFSETQRNKGNFPGRFSGRQFSNSRSEMNVSTLELGDSALYLCADKDRPYEQYFGPGTRLTVT.

The rearrangement joins TRBV18 to TRBJ2-5; D could derive from TRBD1 or TRBD2 (5 bases each). The CDR3 is 14 amino acids. The germline gives CDR1 KGHSH, CDR2 LQKENI. V was cut by 6 bases and J by 3 bases, with 14 bases left in between. The CDR3 DNA reads as TGTGCCAGCTCCCCGGGGCGGCCTGAAGAGACCCAGTACTTC. Translated, it gives CASSPGRPEETQYF.